This T cell receptor (beta chain) emerged from a study of OX40 agonist ivuxolimab in advanced cancers. Turning to the study itself: Ivuxolimab, an antibody acting as an agonist of OX40 (CD134), was used to treat patients. Antecedent anti-PD-1, anti-PD-L1 or anti-CTLA-4 therapy was permissible, with around 40% having received some. General study points: CD4+ and CD8+ T cells in blood underwent clonal expansion by week 6 at 0.1 to 3.0 mg/kg. On average, a greater number of expanded clones characterised CD8+ T cells relative to CD4+.

By sample share, this clone is medium-sized. Its matching antigen is unknown. Sequencing was performed with immunoSEQ multiplex PCR; in TCRdb, only in-frame clones are kept and a portion is missing. The repertoire includes tens of thousands of clones, 86% of them detected once, and around 29% sits in the top ten. The length of the CDR3 is 15 residues. Germline V gives CDR1 LNHNV, CDR2 YYDKDF (reference sequence). V dropped 1 base and J dropped 8 bases, with 17 bases sitting between them. The chain carries TRBV15 and TRBJ1-2, with no clear D. Sequences were derived from CD4+ or CD8+ T cells sorted from blood, sampled in a trial of the OX40 agonist ivuxolimab. This clonotype originated in an adult with an advanced solid tumor such as melanoma, head and neck, liver or kidney cancer. This CDR3 is CATSRVRTDRWGYTF. In DNA form, the CDR3 reads TGTGCCACCAGCAGAGTTAGGACGGATCGATGGGGCTACACCTTC.